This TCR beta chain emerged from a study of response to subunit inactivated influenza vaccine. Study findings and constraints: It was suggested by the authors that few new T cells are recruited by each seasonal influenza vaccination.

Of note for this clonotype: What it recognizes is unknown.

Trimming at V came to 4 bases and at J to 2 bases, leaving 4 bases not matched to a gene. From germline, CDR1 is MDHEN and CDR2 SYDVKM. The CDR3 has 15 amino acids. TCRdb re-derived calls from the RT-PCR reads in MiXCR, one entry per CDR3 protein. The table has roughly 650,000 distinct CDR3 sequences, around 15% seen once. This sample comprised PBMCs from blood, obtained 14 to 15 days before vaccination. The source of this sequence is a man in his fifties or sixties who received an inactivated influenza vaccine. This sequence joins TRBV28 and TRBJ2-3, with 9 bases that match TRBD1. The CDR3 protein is CASSSDRGDTDTQYF. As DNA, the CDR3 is TGTGCCAGCAGTTCGGACAGGGGAGACACAGATACGCAGTATTTT.